This TCR beta chain was identified in a study of OX40 agonist ivuxolimab in advanced cancers. Overall study context: Hepatocellular carcinoma, melanoma, renal cell or head and neck cancer occurred in dose-escalation patients. Regarding the study as a whole: Undetermined was the antigen specificity of the expanded peripheral T cells. The study observed clonal expansion of CD4+ and CD8+ blood T cells by week 6 at 0.1 to 3.0 mg/kg.

Peripheral blood came from all dose cohorts at three timepoints. This table comes from immunoSEQ multiplex PCR, and its TCRdb copy is limited to in-frame clones, with some not included. The profile covers about 60,000 clones, with approximately 80% appearing a single time and about 0.75% taken by the ten largest. The V and J ends lost 0 bases and 6 bases respectively, with 12 bases between them. Germline CDR1 SGHNT, CDR2 YYREEE (reference sequence). CDR3 length: 14 residues. This clone has just one count. Its antigen remains unidentified. J is TRBJ1-1 and V is TRBV5-4; D is ambiguous. The source material was CD4+ or CD8+ T cells sorted from blood, sampled in a trial of the OX40 agonist ivuxolimab. The source of this sequence is an adult with an advanced solid tumor such as melanoma, head and neck, liver or kidney cancer. The CDR3 region has the DNA TGTGCCAGCAGCTTGGGTGTCGACGCAGCTGAAGCTTTCTTT. It translates to CASSLGVDAAEAFF. The whole variable domain, filled in from reference TRBV5-4 and TRBJ1-1, reads ETGVTQSPTHLIKTRGQQVTLRCSSQSGHNTVSWYQQALGQGPQFIFQYYREEENGRGNFPPRFSGLQFPNYSSELNVNALELDDSALYLCASSLGVDAAEAFFGQGTRLTVV.